A selection of T cell receptor beta chains follows, all from one sample in a study of technical replicates of blood from a few donors. Libraries were prepared by immunoSEQ multiplex PCR; TCRdb keeps only in-frame clonotypes and omits some of them. The data show 75,000 to 90,000 clones, 85% to 95% seen once. The source material was T cells isolated from PBMCs. These receptor sequences come from a human donor in good health. Each CDR3 is given with its conserved first and last residue. The D gene is left open where the match is weak. The listing skips clone size in some rows; elsewhere it reads once, few, many or a size class.

>once|.|TRBJ2-2|TRBV5-6
CASSLGLATGELFF
>.|.|TRBJ2-7|TRBV9
CASSVDPLYEQYF
>.|.|TRBJ1-5|TRBV12-5
CASGSYNQPQHF
>.|.|TRBJ2-1|TRBV9
CASSVGADGSYNEQFF
>.|.|TRBJ2-7|TRBV28
CASSLLGGGILYEQYF
>.|.|TRBJ1-5|TRBV7-6
CASSLGSGGGNQPQHF
>.|TRBD1|TRBJ2-1|TRBV13
CASSSGTGNEQFF
>.|.|TRBJ2-7|TRBV15
CATSSGREIIYEQYF
>.|.|TRBJ2-5|TRBV5-6
CASSFITEEETQYF
>.|.|TRBJ1-5|TRBV27
CASSSTGPNQPQHF
>.|TRBD1|TRBJ2-1|TRBV6-1
CASRSDRGIYNEQFF
>.|TRBD2|TRBJ2-5|TRBV4-3
CASSHTAGVSQETQYF
>.|.|TRBJ2-1|TRBV7-8
CASSSEGPYNEQFF
>.|TRBD2|TRBJ2-2|TRBV27
CASSFHPSSGRPGELFF
>.|TRBD2|TRBJ2-7|TRBV2
CASSEPGLAGYEQYF
>few|.|TRBJ1-2|TRBV11-2
CASSTTGDYGYTF
>.|.|TRBJ2-1|TRBV19
CASSIVGGPPHNEQFF
>few|.|TRBJ1-1|TRBV28
CASRPVMQGRHTEAFF
>.|TRBD2|TRBJ2-1|TRBV10-2
CASSSGLRRGYHEQFF
>.|TRBD1|TRBJ2-7|TRBV4-2
CASSPGQGSREQYF
>.|.|TRBJ2-2|TRBV7-6
CASSFSHYPQNTGELFF
>.|TRBD1|TRBJ1-2|TRBV28
CASSATMGQGNYGYTF
>.|.|TRBJ1-2|TRBV5-1
CASSFDGGAYGYTF
>.|.|TRBJ1-4|TRBV6-1
CASSEAQQFPNEKLFF
>.|.|TRBJ2-3|TRBV10-1
CASSHSGYTDTQYF
>.|.|TRBJ1-1|TRBV19
CASSPRGEANTEAFF
>.|.|TRBJ2-1|TRBV7-9
CASSHGLNNEQFF
>.|TRBD1|TRBJ2-1|TRBV5-1
CASSLGQGRDEQFF
>.|.|TRBJ1-1|TRBV11-2
CASSLGTGSEAFF
>.|TRBD1|TRBJ1-1|TRBV5-1
CASSITGALNTEAFF
>.|.|TRBJ2-1|TRBV7-7
CASSPRAGKPNEQFF
>.|TRBD1|TRBJ1-1|TRBV5-6
CASSWDRVTEAFF
>.|.|TRBJ2-1|TRBV30
CAWSVPLAGNNEQFF
>.|.|TRBJ2-5|TRBV10-3
CATRDETQYF
>.|TRBD1|TRBJ1-5|TRBV19
CASRDRGHHQPQHF
>.|.|TRBJ1-1|TRBV6-5
CASKGGPTEAFF
>.|TRBD2|TRBJ2-1|TRBV19
CASSNYGGPSGQNEQFF
>once|TRBD1|TRBJ2-7|TRBV4-3
CASSQLPGQGGYEQYF
>.|.|TRBJ2-1|TRBV19
CASSMTGVSYNEQFF
>.|TRBD1|TRBJ2-5|TRBV2
CASNRGPGETQYF
>.|.|TRBJ2-7|TRBV2
CASSGTYEQYF